This T cell receptor beta chain was observed in a study of shared clonotypes between healthy human individuals. When replicate PCRs were run on sorted subsets, they used about 220 ng DNA, about 30,000 T cell genomes. TCRdb's copy holds only in-frame clones and misses some; the assay was immunoSEQ multiplex PCR. The profile shows 1.5 million to 1.9 million clones, 95% to 99% of them singletons. V lost 6 bases, J lost 4 bases, and 11 bases lay in between. CDR3 length: 13 residues. The germline V gene has CDR1 MNHEY and CDR2 SVGAGI. Only one count was recorded for this clone. Sequencing input: naive CD4+ T cells sorted from blood. Subset denoted: CD45RA+ positively selected. This receptor was identified in a man aged 25 to 40 in good health. The chain recombines TRBV6-5 with TRBJ2-3; possible D gene TRBD1, 5 bases. CDR3 protein: CASSPQGPDTQYF. The CDR3, as DNA: TGTGCCAGCAGCCCCCAGGGTCCAGATACGCAGTATTTT.